Following are 12 T cell receptor beta chains from one sample sequenced in a study of blood T cell repertoires in COVID-19. Measured with immunoSEQ multiplex PCR; TCRdb has only the in-frame clones, and not every one. The sample consists of around 280,000 clones, around 91% of them appearing once. Input material: PBMCs or T cells enriched from blood (not recorded which). The source of these receptors is a woman under 30 with acute COVID-19.

J is TRBJ1-6 and V is TRBV30; the match to TRBD1 covers 7 bases. J was trimmed by 10 bases and V by 0 bases; bases with no gene match: 3. The CDR3 covers 13 residues. Per the germline V gene, CDR1 is GTSNPN and CDR2 is SVGIG (reference sequence). The CDR3 DNA is TGTGCCTGGAGTGTACAGGGGAAATCACCCCTCCACTTT. Its protein product is CAWSVQGKSPLHF.

The sample holds one count of this clone. V usage is TRBV27 and J usage is TRBJ2-1; 7 bases are a match to TRBD2. This CDR3 has 15 residues. Germline V gene data show CDR1 as MNHEY and CDR2 as SMNVEV (reference sequence). Trimming took 5 bases from V and 8 from J; bases not matched to a gene: 12. The CDR3 reads CASSILNGTKYEQFF. In DNA, the CDR3 is TGTGCCAGCAGTATTCTTAACGGGACTAAGTATGAGCAGTTCTTC.

The V gene is TRBV7-2, the J gene TRBJ1-5; D is unresolved. Trimming cost V 3 bases and J 3 bases, with 9 bases left between them. The CDR3 has 14 residues. Per germline, CDR1 SGHTA and CDR2 FQGNSA. The CDR3 region has the DNA TGTGCCAGCAGCTTCGGCAGGTCCAATCAGCCCCAGCATTTT. This sequence encodes CASSFGRSNQPQHF.

The J gene is TRBJ1-4, the V gene TRBV5-1, with 8 bases that match TRBD1. Losses at the gene ends were 5 bases for V and 8 bases for J; bases not matched to a gene: 8. Germline V CDR1 and CDR2: SGHRS, YFSETQ. This CDR3 has 14 amino acids. CDR3 DNA: TGCGCCAGCAGAAAACAGGGGGTCGGCGAAAAACTGTTTTTT. Translated, it gives CASRKQGVGEKLFF. Full variable domain (remainder filled in from reference TRBV5-1 and TRBJ1-4): KAGVTQTPRYLIKTRGQQVTLSCSPISGHRSVSWYQQTPGQGLQFLFEYFSETQRNKGNFPGRFSGRQFSNSRSEMNVSTLELGDSALYLCASRKQGVGEKLFFGSGTQLSVL.

This chain uses TRBV11-2 with TRBJ1-5; maybe TRBD1 (5 bases). Trimming removed 2 bases from V and 3 bases from J, with 11 bases in between. Germline loops: CDR1 SGHAT, CDR2 FQNNGV. This CDR3 has 15 amino acids. The DNA for the CDR3 is TGTGCCAGCAGCTTAATGGCAGGGATCAATCAGCCCCAGCATTTT. Translated, it gives CASSLMAGINQPQHF.

The chain recombines TRBV6-2 or TRBV6-3 with TRBJ2-2; D perhaps matches TRBD2 (6 bases). Trimming took 4 bases from V and 5 from J, leaving 8 bases between them. The CDR3 is 13 amino acids. CDR1 and CDR2 from the germline V gene are MNHEY and SVGEGT. As DNA, the CDR3 is TGTGCCAGCAGTTTGGGGGGTACCGGGGAGCTGTTTTTT. Its protein is CASSLGGTGELFF.

This sequence joins TRBV3-1 (or the pseudogene TRBV3-2) and TRBJ1-5, with D perhaps matching TRBD1 (5 bases). Per the germline V gene, CDR1 is LGHDT and CDR2 is YNNKEL (reference sequence). There are 14 residues in the CDR3. Deletions cut 3 bases from V and 0 bases from J, with 6 bases between. In nucleotides, the CDR3 is TGTGCCAGCAGCCACAGGGATAGCAATCAGCCCCAGCATTTT. It specifies CASSHRDSNQPQHF.

The rearrangement uses TRBV19 and TRBJ2-7; 11 bases are a match to TRBD2. Trimming took 4 bases from V and 7 from J; bases not matched to a gene: 9. Per the germline V gene, CDR1 is LNHDA and CDR2 is SQIVND (reference sequence). The CDR3 is 15 residues long. The CDR3 loop reads CASSKPGLAVGEQYF. As DNA, the CDR3 is TGTGCCAGTAGTAAACCGGGACTAGCGGTGGGGGAGCAGTACTTC.

This rearrangement joins TRBV24-1 to TRBJ2-1; 11 bases are a match to TRBD1. V lost 5 bases, J lost 7 bases, and 6 bases stayed unmatched. CDR1 is KGHDR, CDR2 SFDVKD, per germline. This CDR3 comprises 15 residues. CDR3: CATSGRDRGDNEQFF. The CDR3, as DNA: TGTGCCACCAGTGGCCGGGACAGGGGGGATAATGAGCAGTTCTTC.

The chain is built from TRBV6-2 or TRBV6-3 and TRBJ2-1, with 8 bases lining up with TRBD2. J was trimmed by 5 bases and V by 6 bases; bases with no gene match: 18. The CDR3 sequence is 18 residues long. Germline V gene sequence: CDR1 MNHEY, CDR2 SVGEGT. The CDR3 here is CASSAIGLAGVTDNEQFF. For the CDR3, the DNA is TGTGCCAGCAGCGCCATCGGACTAGCTGGGGTCACTGACAATGAGCAGTTCTTC.

The rearrangement links TRBV27 to TRBJ1-5; D uncertain. The germline gives CDR1 MNHEY, CDR2 SMNVEV (reference sequence). V gave up 3 bases and J gave up 3 bases, with 9 bases separating them. The CDR3 totals 14 residues. The chain's CDR3 is CASSFSGFNQPQHF. Written as DNA, the CDR3 is TGTGCCAGCAGTTTTTCAGGATTCAATCAGCCCCAGCATTTT.

The chain carries TRBV5-6 and TRBJ1-3; D is perhaps TRBD1 (5 bases). The CDR3 runs 18 residues. The germline gives CDR1 SGHDT, CDR2 YYEEEE. The germline V and J ends were trimmed by 1 base and 0 bases, with 17 bases remaining between them. In DNA, the CDR3 is TGTGCCAGCAGCTTGAATCAGGGTGGCTTGCTCTCTGGAAACACCATATATTTT. Its translation is CASSLNQGGLLSGNTIYF.